This T cell receptor beta chain was documented in a study of blood T cell repertoires in COVID-19. Study processing details: Estimated nucleated cell counts came from reference gene primer amplification. Measured with immunoSEQ multiplex PCR; TCRdb has only the in-frame clones, and not every one. The DNA gave D and trimming, while V, J and clone size come from that table. The table shows tens of thousands of clones, with roughly 86% occurring only once. In germline, CDR1 is SGHTA, CDR2 FQGNSA. The CDR3 sequence is 16 residues long. V lost 4 bases to trimming and J lost 7 bases; unmatched junction nucleotides: 10.

The TCR originated in a man aged 65 to 85 with acute or convalescent COVID-19. The chain is built from TRBV7-2 and TRBJ2-1; 10 bases align to TRBD2. The material sequenced was peripheral blood. The CDR3 nucleotides read TGTGCCAGCAGCTCCCGGTCTAGCGGGAGTCCTAATGAGCAGTTCTTC. This sequence encodes CASSSRSSGSPNEQFF.